In its sample, the clone carrying this T cell receptor (beta chain) was seen a few times. The antigen is unknown. Sequencing used immunoSEQ multiplex PCR; TCRdb keeps in-frame clones, though not all of them. In the table there are tens of thousands of clones, approximately 77% of which are singletons. This record belongs to a study of T cells in narcolepsy. Study-level information: Donors had narcolepsy type 1 or type 2, or were healthy controls.

Whole-study findings and limits: Healthy controls reportedly lacked the autoreactive clonotypes serially found in patients' blood. Some memory CD4+ repertoires had no autoreactive clone sequences. HCRT-specific and TRIB2-specific autoreactive clonotypes appeared among same-patient CSF and blood CD4+ clonotypes.

CDR3 length: 14 amino acids. Germline V gives CDR1 MNHEY, CDR2 SVGAGI. V lost 7 bases to trimming and J lost 0 bases, with 10 bases between them. The chain links TRBV6-5 to TRBJ2-1, with a weak D call TRBD2 (5 bases). The TCR originated in a human donor in good health. Sequenced: memory (CD45RA-) CD4+ T cells from blood. CDR3 DNA: TGTGCCAGCATCCCTGGAGGCTCCTACAATGAGCAGTTCTTC. Its protein is CASIPGGSYNEQFF.